This T cell receptor beta chain was identified during a study of technical replicates of blood from a few donors. With V trimmed by 4 bases and J by 2 bases, 10 bases remained unmatched. CDR3 length: 16 residues. In germline, CDR1 is MNHNS, CDR2 SASEGT. Clones were read by immunoSEQ multiplex PCR, and TCRdb kept only the in-frame ones, dropping some. The sample lists around 50,000 clones, roughly 95% occurring once. Source material: T cells isolated from PBMCs. The V call is TRBV6-1, the J call TRBJ1-1, with 7 bases identical to TRBD1. This clonotype was sampled from a human donor in good health. CDR3 protein: CASSGYMTGRNTEAFF. The CDR3 region has the DNA TGTGCCAGCAGTGGATATATGACAGGGAGAAACACTGAAGCTTTCTTT.